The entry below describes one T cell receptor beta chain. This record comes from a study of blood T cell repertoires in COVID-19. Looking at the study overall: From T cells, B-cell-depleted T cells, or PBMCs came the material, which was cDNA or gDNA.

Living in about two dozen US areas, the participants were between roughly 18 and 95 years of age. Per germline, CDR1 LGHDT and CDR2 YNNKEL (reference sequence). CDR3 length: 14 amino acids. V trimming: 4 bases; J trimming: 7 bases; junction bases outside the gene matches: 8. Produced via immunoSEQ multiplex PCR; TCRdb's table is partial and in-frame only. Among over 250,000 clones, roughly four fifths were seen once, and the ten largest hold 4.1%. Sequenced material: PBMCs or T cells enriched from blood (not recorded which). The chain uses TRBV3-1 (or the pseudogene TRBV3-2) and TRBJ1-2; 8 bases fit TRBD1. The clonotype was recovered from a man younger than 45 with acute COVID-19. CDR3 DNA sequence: TGTGCCAGCAGCCTCGACAGGGGAATTGGTGGCTACACCTTC. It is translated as CASSLDRGIGGYTF.